These T cell receptor beta chains were read from a single sample in a study of T cell repertoires in ileal Crohn's disease. TCRdb keeps only in-frame clones here, not all; method: immunoSEQ multiplex PCR. The data show roughly 900 clones, with about 88% seen just once and around 15% held by the top ten. The specimen was ileal tissue. All receptors come from an adult with Crohn's disease. Each CDR3 is given with its conserved first and last residue. D genes are given only for firm matches. Not every row has a clone size; where given, it reads once, few, many or a size class.

D,J,V,size,DNA,CDR3
TRBD1,TRBJ1-2,TRBV25-1,-,TGTGCCAGCAGTGGCAGGGGGAATGGCTACACCTTC,CASSGRGNGYTF
-,TRBJ1-5,TRBV5-8,-,TGTGCCAGCAGCTTTGACAGGAGCAATCAGCCCCAGCATTTT,CASSFDRSNQPQHF
TRBD1,TRBJ2-3,TRBV5-6,-,TGTGCCAGCAGCTCCGCGACAGGGGCAGATACGCAGTATTTT,CASSSATGADTQYF
TRBD1,TRBJ2-5,TRBV28,-,TGTGCCAGCAGCTACCTTCCAGGGGGCGACTTC,CASSYLPGGDF
TRBD2,TRBJ2-3,TRBV10-3,-,TGTGCCATCAGTGTCCTGACTAGCGTAGTCGGCACAGATACGCAGTATTTT,CAISVLTSVVGTDTQYF
-,TRBJ2-7,TRBV19,-,TGTGCCAGTAGTGTGCAGGGTGCCTCCTACGAGCAGTACTTC,CASSVQGASYEQYF
TRBD1,TRBJ1-2,TRBV4-3,-,TGCGCCAGCAGCCAAGATGGAGGGGGCGGAGATGGCTACACCTTC,CASSQDGGGGDGYTF
-,TRBJ1-2,TRBV9,-,TGTGCCAGCAGCTCCCAGGGTTATGGCTACACCTTC,CASSSQGYGYTF
TRBD1,TRBJ1-2,TRBV6-6,-,TGTGCCAGCAGTTTAGGGACAGGGAACTATGGCTACACCTTC,CASSLGTGNYGYTF
-,TRBJ1-5,TRBV6-6,-,TGTGCCAGCACCCCGACCGGGAGCCCAGGGCAGCCCCAGCATTTT,CASTPTGSPGQPQHF
TRBD2,TRBJ2-1,TRBV7-4,-,TGTGCCAGCAGCCCGGAGGCGGGAGGTGAGCAGTTCTTC,CASSPEAGGEQFF
TRBD2,TRBJ2-7,TRBV4-3,-,TGCGCCAGCAGCCCAAGAATCTTTTCTCCTAGCGGGACCTACGAGCAGTACTTC,CASSPRIFSPSGTYEQYF
TRBD1,TRBJ2-3,TRBV9,-,TGTGCCAGCAGCGCTGGGACAGGGAGTACAGATACGCAGTATTTT,CASSAGTGSTDTQYF
-,TRBJ2-1,TRBV7-9,few,TGTGCCAGCAGCCCACCCTCGGGACACTCCTACAATGAGCAGTTCTTC,CASSPPSGHSYNEQFF
TRBD1,TRBJ1-1,TRBV6-5,-,TGTGCCAGCAGCCGGACAGGGAGGAACACTGAAGCTTTCTTT,CASSRTGRNTEAFF
TRBD2,TRBJ2-3,TRBV5-4,few,TGTGCCAGCAGCTTGGCCGGGACAGCTACTAGCGGGAGGGTAACAGATACGCAGTATTTT,CASSLAGTATSGRVTDTQYF
TRBD1,TRBJ2-7,TRBV7-2,-,TGTGCCAGCAGCTCCGGGACAGGGACCCTCGAGCAGTACTTC,CASSSGTGTLEQYF
-,TRBJ1-2,TRBV28,-,TGTGCCAGCAGTTTTGAGAGTGGGGGGAGGAACTATGGCTACACCTTC,CASSFESGGRNYGYTF
-,TRBJ2-2,TRBV4-2,-,TGTGCCAGCAGCCCGCCGGGACTCGACACCGGGGAGCTGTTTTTT,CASSPPGLDTGELFF
-,TRBJ1-2,TRBV7-9,-,TGTGCCAGCAGCTTAGCGGGGCAGGGTAAAGGTGGCTACACCTTC,CASSLAGQGKGGYTF
TRBD2,TRBJ2-1,TRBV28,-,TGTGCCAGCAGTAAGTTAGCGGGAGCTTACAATGAGCAGTTCTTC,CASSKLAGAYNEQFF
TRBD1,TRBJ1-2,TRBV5-5,-,TGTGCCAGCACGGGGGTGGGCAGGGGGCAAGCAAACTATGGCTACACCTTC,CASTGVGRGQANYGYTF
-,TRBJ2-5,TRBV7-9,-,TGTGCCAGCAGCTTAGGACAGGGAGGGACCCAGTACTTC,CASSLGQGGTQYF
-,TRBJ2-3,TRBV2,-,TGTGCCAGCAGACGGACTTTGTCTAGCACAGATACGCAGTATTTT,CASRRTLSSTDTQYF
-,TRBJ1-5,TRBV19,-,TGTGCCAGTAGTTTTACAGGGAATCCCCAGCATTTT,CASSFTGNPQHF
-,TRBJ2-3,TRBV6-5,-,TGTGCCAGCAGAGGGGCTGGCACAGATACGCAGTATTTT,CASRGAGTDTQYF
TRBD2,TRBJ2-1,TRBV2,once,TGTGCCAGCAGTGAAGGGCTAGCGGGAGACAATGAGCAGTTCTTC,CASSEGLAGDNEQFF
TRBD2,TRBJ2-7,TRBV28,-,TGTGCCAGCTTTTCACTAGCGGCCCCCTACGAGCAGTACTTC,CASFSLAAPYEQYF
-,TRBJ2-1,TRBV4-2,-,TGTGCCAGCAGCGGGAGTGACCCGAGGTGGGGCAATGAGCAGTTCTTC,CASSGSDPRWGNEQFF
TRBD1,TRBJ1-2,TRBV4-1,-,TGCGCCAGCAGCCAAGATAGAGACAGGGGGGAATATGGCTACACCTTC,CASSQDRDRGEYGYTF
TRBD1,TRBJ1-2,TRBV4-1,-,TGCGCCAGCAGCCAAGATAGGGACAGGGGGGACTATGGCTACACCTTC,CASSQDRDRGDYGYTF
TRBD2,TRBJ2-3,TRBV6-1,-,TGTGCCAGCAGTGAAGCGGGGACTAGCGGGGTCACAGATACGCAGTATTTT,CASSEAGTSGVTDTQYF
-,TRBJ2-1,TRBV9,-,TGTGCCAGCAGCAGAGGGCCGGATAGCTCCTACAATGAGCAGTTCTTC,CASSRGPDSSYNEQFF
TRBD2,TRBJ2-3,TRBV4-1,-,TGCGCCAGCAGCCAACCCCCGGTCAGCGGGAGGGGGGGGTGGGATACGCAGTATTTT,CASSQPPVSGRGGWDTQYF
TRBD1,TRBJ1-2,TRBV5-8,-,TGTGCCAGCAACTCTCGGACAGGAAACTATGGCTACACCTTC,CASNSRTGNYGYTF
-,TRBJ1-3,TRBV2,-,TGTGCCAGCAGTGTATCAGGGGACGAGAGCTCTGGAAACACCATATATTTT,CASSVSGDESSGNTIYF
-,TRBJ1-2,TRBV5-4,once,TGTGCCAGCAGCTTCCGGGGAAACTATGGCTACACCTTC,CASSFRGNYGYTF
-,TRBJ2-2,TRBV7-3,-,TGTGCCAGCAGCCTAATACACGGGGGGGAGCTGTTTTTT,CASSLIHGGELFF
-,TRBJ2-1,TRBV14,-,TGTGCCAGCAGCCAAGGTCGCTACAATGAGCAGTTCTTC,CASSQGRYNEQFF
TRBD1,TRBJ1-1,TRBV5-1,-,TGCGCCAGCACCGGGGACAGGGGGCCGAACACTGAAGCTTTCTTT,CASTGDRGPNTEAFF
TRBD2,TRBJ2-1,TRBV7-9,-,TGTGCCAGCGCCCTGACTAGCCCCTCCAATGAGCAGTTCTTC,CASALTSPSNEQFF